A single sample gave rise to the 30 T cell receptor delta chains below, sequenced in a study of Vδ1+ human thymocytes. Extracted RNA was reverse transcribed into cDNA. Pooled V-gene forward primers with one constant-region reverse primer generated the CDR3 amplicons by multiplex PCR. TCRdb used CATT to re-call clones from the multiplex PCR reads. The sample yields 70,000 to 90,000 delta-chain clones, around 30% seen once. The study, taken as a whole, reports: Thymic TRG and TRD repertoires appeared highly polyclonal, with Gaussian CDR3 length distributions.

These TCRs are of unknown antigen specificity. Sequenced sample: Vdelta1+ gamma-delta thymocytes from the thymus. Subset in this sample: FACS-sorted CD3+ TCRalphabeta- TCRVdelta1+ TCRVdelta2- thymocytes. The receptors were sampled from a boy less than two years old who had congenital heart surgery.

The V call is TRDV1, the J call TRDJ1; no clear D gene. In germline, CDR1 is TSWWSYY, CDR2 QGS. This CDR3 is 16 amino acids long. Trimming took 2 bases from V and 3 from J, leaving 16 bases between them. The DNA of the CDR3 is TGTGCTCTTGGGGAATCGGAGTGTGGGCCCCCCGATAAACTCATCTTT. Its translation is CALGESECGPPDKLIF.

The rearrangement uses TRDV1 and TRDJ1; D perhaps matches TRDD3 (6 bases). Germline CDR1 reads TSWWSYY; CDR2 reads QGS. The CDR3 totals 16 residues. The V and J ends lost 0 bases and 7 bases respectively, with 18 bases between them. CDR3 region: CALGELKLGDPAKLIF. The CDR3 DNA sequence: TGTGCTCTTGGGGAACTAAAACTTGGGGATCCTGCTAAACTCATCTTT.

The chain combines TRDV1 with TRDJ1; 11 positions agree with TRDD3. The J segment lost 1 base and the V segment lost 0 bases, leaving 16 bases of the junction unmatched. Per germline, CDR1 TSWWSYY and CDR2 QGS. CDR3 size: 21 residues. The CDR3 sequence is CALGELQMVRVGGYGTDKLIF. The CDR3, as DNA: TGTGCTCTTGGGGAACTACAGATGGTACGTGTTGGGGGATACGGCACCGATAAACTCATCTTT.

This rearrangement joins TRDV1 to TRDJ1, with TRDD3 matching over 11 bases. Germline trimming cut 0 bases from V and 3 bases from J; bases unmatched to any gene: 24. CDR1 and CDR2 from the germline V gene are TSWWSYY and QGS. The CDR3 loop spans 23 amino acids. The CDR3 reads CALGELHPLRVPVMGDTADKLIF. The CDR3 nucleotides are TGTGCTCTTGGGGAACTTCACCCCCTTAGGGTCCCAGTAATGGGGGATACGGCCGATAAACTCATCTTT.

The count of this clone is one. V gene TRDV1 combines with J gene TRDJ1, with no clear D. The length of the CDR3 is 20 residues. V shed 3 bases and J shed 0 bases, with 26 bases lying between them. CDR1 and CDR2 (germline): TSWWSYY, QGS. The DNA for the CDR3 is TGTGCTCTTGGGGACCCGCTCTCCCGTGGCCAGATTCAATACACCGATAAACTCATCTTT. Translation: CALGDPLSRGQIQYTDKLIF.

The genes are TRDV1 and TRDJ1, with 10 positions matching TRDD3. The CDR3 is 20 residues long. Germline trimming cut 0 bases from V and 2 bases from J; bases unmatched to any gene: 15. Germline V gene lookup returns CDR1 TSWWSYY and CDR2 QGS. Here the CDR3 reads CALGELKSFLGDIETDKLIF. The CDR3 DNA follows: TGTGCTCTTGGGGAACTAAAATCCTTTCTGGGGGATATAGAAACCGATAAACTCATCTTT.

This clone has only a few counts. The V gene is TRDV1, the J gene TRDJ1; 8 nucleotides match TRDD3. There are 19 residues in the CDR3. Germline CDR1 is TSWWSYY and CDR2 is QGS. J was trimmed by 1 base and V by 2 bases; bases with no gene match: 15. The chain's CDR3 is CALGECPPTGDRGTDKLIF. In DNA form, the CDR3 reads TGTGCTCTTGGGGAATGTCCTCCTACGGGGGATAGGGGCACCGATAAACTCATCTTT.

This chain connects TRDV1 to TRDJ1, with 7 nucleotides matching TRDD2. Germline V lookup: CDR1 TSWWSYY, CDR2 QGS. The V segment lost 5 bases and the J segment 7 bases; nucleotides outside the gene matches: 13. This CDR3 is built from 15 residues. The CDR3 loop is CALGKMFLRFGKLIF. CDR3 coding DNA: TGTGCTCTTGGGAAAATGTTCCTACGCTTCGGTAAACTCATCTTT.

The genes are TRDV1 and TRDJ1, with a weak D call TRDD3 (7 bases). This CDR3 region has 18 residues. The germline V and J ends were trimmed by 2 bases and 6 bases, with 25 bases remaining between them. Germline V gives CDR1 TSWWSYY, CDR2 QGS. CDR3 in amino acids: CALGEGNSYEDTRNKLIF. The CDR3 bases are TGTGCTCTTGGGGAAGGAAACTCCTACGAGGATACGCGGAATAAACTCATCTTT.

This clone was detected only a few times. J is TRDJ1 and V is TRDV1; no clear D gene. The CDR3 is made up of 12 amino acids. Germline loops: CDR1 TSWWSYY, CDR2 QGS. Between the trimmed V and J ends, which lost 1 base and 2 bases, there was a span of 2 bases. CDR3 DNA sequence: TGTGCTCTTGGGGAACCGACCGATAAACTCATCTTT. As protein: CALGEPTDKLIF.

V usage is TRDV1 and J usage is TRDJ1, with no clear D. Germline V gives CDR1 TSWWSYY, CDR2 QGS. This CDR3 spans 21 amino acids. Trimming pared 4 bases from V and 0 bases from J, leaving 30 bases between. CDR3 region: CALGGGRPQVPILYDTDKLIF. The CDR3 DNA is TGTGCTCTTGGGGGCGGCCGACCCCAAGTCCCCATACTGTATGACACCGATAAACTCATCTTT.

The chain recombines TRDV1 with TRDJ1; D ambiguous. V was trimmed by 0 bases and J by 0 bases, leaving 8 bases between them. There are 15 residues in the CDR3. Per germline, CDR1 TSWWSYY and CDR2 QGS. The CDR3 DNA sequence: TGTGCTCTTGGGGAACTAGCGGGGTACACCGATAAACTCATCTTT. Its translation is CALGELAGYTDKLIF.

This clone has a handful of counts. The chain combines TRDV1 with TRDJ1, with 7 bases lining up with TRDD3. J gave up 1 base and V 3 bases, and 17 bases lay outside the gene matches. Germline lookup yields CDR1 TSWWSYY and CDR2 QGS. The CDR3 runs to 19 residues. CDR3 residues: CALGDPLLTGDKVTDKLIF. As DNA, the CDR3 is TGTGCTCTTGGGGATCCCCTACTTACTGGGGATAAGGTCACCGATAAACTCATCTTT.

The chain uses TRDV1 and TRDJ1; D is possibly TRDD2 or TRDD3 (9 bases each). This CDR3 region has 19 residues. V lost 4 bases, J lost 2 bases, and 26 bases lay in between. In germline, CDR1 is TSWWSYY, CDR2 QGS. The CDR3 bases are TGTGCTCTTGGGGCTTTCCCCTTCCTACGTCTGGGGGATACCGATAAACTCATCTTT. It is translated as CALGAFPFLRLGDTDKLIF.

This clone showed up just a few times. V gene TRDV1 combines with J gene TRDJ1; 9 bases fit TRDD3. CDR1 is TSWWSYY, CDR2 QGS, per germline. Trimming at V came to 0 bases and at J to 0 bases, leaving 14 bases not matched to a gene. This CDR3 has 20 residues. DNA of the CDR3: TGTGCTCTTGGGGAACTTCCTAAGGATCCCACTGGGGGAGACACCGATAAACTCATCTTT. The encoded protein is CALGELPKDPTGGDTDKLIF.

The chain combines TRDV1 with TRDJ1, with TRDD3 as a possible D gene (5 bases). The CDR3 length is 17 residues. Per germline, CDR1 TSWWSYY and CDR2 QGS. V lost 0 bases and J lost 2, with 16 bases in between. The chain's CDR3 is CALGELTGKRDTDKLIF. The CDR3 bases are TGTGCTCTTGGGGAACTAACGGGGAAACGGGATACCGATAAACTCATCTTT.

This chain joins TRDV1 and TRDJ1; TRDD3 agrees at 10 bases. CDR1 is TSWWSYY, CDR2 QGS, per germline. J lost 0 bases, V lost 1 base, and 11 bases had no gene match. The CDR3 is 19 residues long. The CDR3 loop is CALGEPVGGYEQYTDKLIF. CDR3 DNA: TGTGCTCTTGGGGAACCGGTCGGGGGATACGAACAGTACACCGATAAACTCATCTTT.

A few counts support this clone. The V and J genes are TRDV1 and TRDJ1; 7 nucleotides match TRDD3. The trim removed 0 bases at V and 0 bases at J, leaving 16 bases unmatched. CDR3 length: 20 residues. From germline, CDR1 is TSWWSYY and CDR2 QGS. CDR3 residues: CALGELGPYRLGVHTDKLIF. The CDR3 DNA sequence: TGTGCTCTTGGGGAACTCGGACCCTACAGGCTGGGGGTTCACACCGATAAACTCATCTTT.

This clone was counted a few times. The J gene is TRDJ1, the V gene TRDV1; TRDD2 matches at 7 bases. V was pared by 7 bases and J by 8 bases, with 7 bases of the junction left unmatched. This CDR3 region has 12 residues. CDR1 and CDR2 from the germline V gene are TSWWSYY and QGS. The chain's CDR3 is CALALPSSKLIF. The CDR3 bases are TGTGCTCTTGCTCTTCCTTCCTCCAAACTCATCTTT.

The table lists this clone with a few counts. This sequence joins TRDV1 and TRDJ1; maybe TRDD3 (6 bases). The CDR3 sequence is 16 residues long. Germline CDR1 and CDR2: TSWWSYY and QGS. The V and J ends lost 1 base and 1 base respectively, with 13 bases between them. In DNA, the CDR3 is TGTGCTCTTGGGGAACCCCCTGGGGAGGTCACCGATAAACTCATCTTT. This encodes CALGEPPGEVTDKLIF.

This clone has only one observation. The chain combines TRDV1 with TRDJ1; D possibly matches TRDD2 or TRDD3 (5 bases each). V gave up 2 bases and J gave up 0 bases, with 34 bases separating them. Germline values: CDR1 TSWWSYY, CDR2 QGS. There are 23 residues in the CDR3. The chain's CDR3 is CALGEIRPTRVLIVQTYTDKLIF. CDR3 DNA sequence: TGTGCTCTTGGGGAAATACGTCCCACCCGAGTCCTAATCGTACAAACGTACACCGATAAACTCATCTTT.

This clone was seen only a few times. This rearrangement joins TRDV1 to TRDJ1, with D possibly being TRDD2 (6 bases). Per germline, CDR1 TSWWSYY and CDR2 QGS. The CDR3 covers 16 residues. V lost 4 bases and J lost 1, with 16 bases in between. CDR3 residues: CALGGNTFPSTDKLIF. CDR3 DNA: TGTGCTCTTGGGGGTAATACCTTCCCGTCCACCGATAAACTCATCTTT.

The rearrangement uses TRDV1 and TRDJ1; 8 bases agree with TRDD2. V trimming: 2 bases; J trimming: 4 bases; junction bases outside the gene matches: 30. The length of the CDR3 is 23 residues. Germline CDR1 and CDR2: TSWWSYY and QGS. CDR3 nucleotides: TGTGCTCTTGGGGAAAGGAGCCTTCCTAAACTCCACCCCGGGGGTCAAATGTTCGATAAACTCATCTTT. Translation: CALGERSLPKLHPGGQMFDKLIF.

A remark on this clone: The junction shows a germline mismatch at one end, possibly a read error. V usage is TRDV1 and J usage is TRDJ1; 8 nucleotides agree with TRDD3. Germline V gene sequence: CDR1 TSWWSYY, CDR2 QGS. The CDR3 contains 18 residues. In nucleotides, the CDR3 is TGTGCTCTTGGGGAATCGTTGATGGGGATACTCAGCACCGATAAACTCATCTTC. It encodes CALGESLMGILSTDKLIF.

The rearrangement links TRDV1 to TRDJ1; D not resolved. The CDR3 sequence is 22 residues long. Germline V gene sequence: CDR1 TSWWSYY, CDR2 QGS. V was trimmed by 4 bases and J by 0 bases, leaving 33 bases between them. The CDR3 DNA follows: TGTGCTCTTGGGGGGTTTAATATGAGACTACGGATTGCTGACAGGTACACCGATAAACTCATCTTT. Encoded protein: CALGGFNMRLRIADRYTDKLIF.

This sequence joins TRDV1 and TRDJ1; unclear D gene. V was trimmed by 0 bases and J by 1 base, leaving 9 bases between them. The length of the CDR3 is 15 residues. Germline CDR1 is TSWWSYY and CDR2 is QGS. In DNA form, the CDR3 reads TGTGCTCTTGGGGAACTAACCTGGAGCACCGATAAACTCATCTTT. Its protein product is CALGELTWSTDKLIF.

The gene calls are TRDV1 and TRDJ1; 12 bases map to TRDD3. Germline CDR1 and CDR2: TSWWSYY and QGS. The CDR3 runs 20 residues. J gave up 0 bases and V 10 bases, and 21 bases lay outside the gene matches. The chain's CDR3 is CAPSRPTTGGYIGYTDKLIF. The DNA of the CDR3 is TGTGCTCCCTCAAGGCCTACGACTGGGGGATACATCGGGTACACCGATAAACTCATCTTT.

For this clone: Other DNA sequences of this sample code for an identical CDR3. J is TRDJ1 and V is TRDV1, with D tentatively TRDD3 (6 bases). CDR1 and CDR2 (germline): TSWWSYY, QGS. The CDR3 is made up of 19 amino acids. V lost 3 bases to trimming and J lost 8 bases, with 31 bases between them. CDR3: CALGDVQASSSLIREKLIF. CDR3 sequence (DNA): TGTGCTCTTGGGGACGTCCAGGCTTCTTCTTCCCTGATACGCGAGAAACTCATCTTT.

The V and J genes are TRDV1 and TRDJ1, with 13 positions matching TRDD3. The CDR3 sequence is 24 residues long. The J segment lost 3 bases and the V segment lost 0 bases, leaving 25 bases of the junction unmatched. Germline V lookup: CDR1 TSWWSYY, CDR2 QGS. The CDR3 nucleotides read TGTGCTCTTGGGGAACTGAGGGTAAACCTTCCTCACCCAGTACTGGGGGATACGGCCGATAAACTCATCTTT. Protein sequence: CALGELRVNLPHPVLGDTADKLIF.

This clone has only a few counts. The gene calls are TRDV1 and TRDJ1; D assignment may be TRDD2 or TRDD3 (6 bases each). CDR3 size: 19 residues. CDR1 and CDR2 (germline): TSWWSYY, QGS. Trimming shortened V by 2 bases and J by 2 bases, and 24 bases separated the two germline ends. CDR3 in amino acids: CALGENPTRRDSWTDKLIF. CDR3 in DNA: TGTGCTCTTGGGGAAAATCCTACGAGGCGGGATAGTTGGACCGATAAACTCATCTTT.